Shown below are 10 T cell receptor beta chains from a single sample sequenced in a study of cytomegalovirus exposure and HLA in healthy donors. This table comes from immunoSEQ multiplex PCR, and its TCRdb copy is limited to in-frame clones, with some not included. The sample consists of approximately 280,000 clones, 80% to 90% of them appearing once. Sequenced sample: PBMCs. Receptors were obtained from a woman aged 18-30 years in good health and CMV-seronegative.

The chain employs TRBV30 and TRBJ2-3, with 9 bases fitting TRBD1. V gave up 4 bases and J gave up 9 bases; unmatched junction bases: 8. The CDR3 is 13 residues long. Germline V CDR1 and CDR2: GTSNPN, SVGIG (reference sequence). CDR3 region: CAWNGQGLSTQYF. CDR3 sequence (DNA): TGTGCCTGGAACGGACAGGGGCTAAGCACGCAGTATTTT.

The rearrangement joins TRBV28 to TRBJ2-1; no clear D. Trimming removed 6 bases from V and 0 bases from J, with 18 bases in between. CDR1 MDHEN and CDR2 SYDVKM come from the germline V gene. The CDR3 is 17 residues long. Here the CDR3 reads CASRPTQILSSYNEQFF. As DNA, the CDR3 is TGTGCCAGCAGGCCAACCCAAATTCTTAGCTCCTACAATGAGCAGTTCTTC.

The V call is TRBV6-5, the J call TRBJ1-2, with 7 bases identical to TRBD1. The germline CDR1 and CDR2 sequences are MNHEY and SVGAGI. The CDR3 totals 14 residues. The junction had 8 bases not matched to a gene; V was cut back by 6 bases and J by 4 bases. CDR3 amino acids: CASRPTRGVYGYTF. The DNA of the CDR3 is TGTGCCAGCAGACCCACCAGGGGGGTCTATGGCTACACCTTC.

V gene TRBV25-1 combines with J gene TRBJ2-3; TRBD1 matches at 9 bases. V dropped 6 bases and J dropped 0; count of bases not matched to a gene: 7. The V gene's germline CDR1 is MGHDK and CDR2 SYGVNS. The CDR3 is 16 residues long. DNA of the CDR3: TGTGCCAGCAGGGGACCGACAGGGGGAAGCACAGATACGCAGTATTTT. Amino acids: CASRGPTGGSTDTQYF. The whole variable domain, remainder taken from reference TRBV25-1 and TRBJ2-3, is EADIYQTPRYLVIGTGKKITLECSQTMGHDKMYWYQQDPGMELHLIHYSYGVNSTEKGDLSSESTVSRIRTEHFPLTLESARPSHTSQYLCASRGPTGGSTDTQYFGPGTRLTVL.

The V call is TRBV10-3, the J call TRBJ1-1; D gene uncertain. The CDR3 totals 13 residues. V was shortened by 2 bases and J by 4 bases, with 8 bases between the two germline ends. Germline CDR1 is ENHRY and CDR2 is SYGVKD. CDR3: CAISESGSTEAFF. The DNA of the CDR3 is TGTGCCATCAGTGAGAGTGGGAGCACTGAAGCTTTCTTT.

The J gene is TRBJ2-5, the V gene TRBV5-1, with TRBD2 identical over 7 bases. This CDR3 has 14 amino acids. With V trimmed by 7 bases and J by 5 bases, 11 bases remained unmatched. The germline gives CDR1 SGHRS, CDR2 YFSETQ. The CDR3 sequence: CASAGEGMRETQYF. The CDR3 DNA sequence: TGCGCCAGCGCGGGAGAGGGGATGCGGGAGACCCAGTACTTC.

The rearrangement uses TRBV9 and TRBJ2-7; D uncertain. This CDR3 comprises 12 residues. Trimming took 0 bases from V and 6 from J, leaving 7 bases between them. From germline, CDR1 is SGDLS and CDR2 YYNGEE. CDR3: CASSVDPSEQYF. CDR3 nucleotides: TGTGCCAGCAGCGTAGATCCCAGCGAGCAGTACTTC.

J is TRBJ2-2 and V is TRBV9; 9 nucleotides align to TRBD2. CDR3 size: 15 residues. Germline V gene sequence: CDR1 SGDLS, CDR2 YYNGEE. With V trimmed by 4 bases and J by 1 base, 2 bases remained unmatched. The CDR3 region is CASSISGGNTGELFF. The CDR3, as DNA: TGTGCCAGCAGCATTAGCGGGGGGAACACCGGGGAGCTGTTTTTT.

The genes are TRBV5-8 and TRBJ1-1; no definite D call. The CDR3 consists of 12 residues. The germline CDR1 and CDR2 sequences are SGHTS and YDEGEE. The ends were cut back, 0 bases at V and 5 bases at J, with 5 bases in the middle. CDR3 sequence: CASSLERTEAFF. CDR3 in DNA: TGTGCCAGCAGCTTGGAACGGACTGAAGCTTTCTTT.

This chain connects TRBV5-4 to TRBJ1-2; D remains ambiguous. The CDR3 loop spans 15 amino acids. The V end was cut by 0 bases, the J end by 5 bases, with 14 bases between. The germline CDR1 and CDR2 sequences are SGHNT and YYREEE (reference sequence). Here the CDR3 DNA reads TGTGCCAGCAGCTTGGCCGGGGAGGGTGTATATGGCTACACCTTC. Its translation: CASSLAGEGVYGYTF.